A selection of T cell receptor beta chains follows, all from one sample in a study of shared clonotypes between healthy human individuals. Produced via immunoSEQ multiplex PCR; TCRdb's table is partial and in-frame only. This sample carries more than 2 million clones, roughly 94% of them seen once, and the ten largest clones take more than 0.1%. What was sequenced was naive CD4+ T cells sorted from blood. These TCRs come from a man younger than 35 in good health. CDR3s leave out the opening cysteine and the closing phenylalanine or tryptophan. D genes are given only for firm matches.

cdr3_aa d_call j_call v_call
ASSLRAEGDGYT NA TRBJ1-2 TRBV5-4
ASSLGRTNTGELF NA TRBJ2-2 TRBV5-1
ASSTDRADTQY TRBD1 TRBJ2-3 TRBV5-4
ASSRGQFQETQY NA TRBJ2-5 TRBV6-5
ASRTLLGGGGAKNIQY TRBD1 TRBJ2-4 TRBV27
ASSRLAGGRDTQY TRBD2 TRBJ2-3 TRBV6-5
ASSPGAGVSGRGQETQY TRBD2 TRBJ2-5 TRBV5-4
ASSPSRGPYEQY NA TRBJ2-7 TRBV18
ASSPRVPGELF NA TRBJ2-2 TRBV7-6
ASSTGNPGEKLF NA TRBJ1-4 TRBV2
ASKLNLDRVEQY TRBD1 TRBJ2-7 TRBV28
ASSLDGGSQYYGYT NA TRBJ1-2 TRBV5-8
ASSFQSAADGYT NA TRBJ1-2 TRBV5-1
ASSLQGPYEQY NA TRBJ2-7 TRBV6-5
ATGAEPGNTIY NA TRBJ1-3 TRBV5-6
ASSFRDLNTGELF NA TRBJ2-2 TRBV5-1
ASRSPGQGNTGELF TRBD1 TRBJ2-2 TRBV7-9
ASSLPEQY NA TRBJ2-7 TRBV7-9
ASSEAGTLNSPLH NA TRBJ1-6 TRBV25-1
ASSVQRGAGETQY TRBD2 TRBJ2-5 TRBV6-1
ASSQSSPSQGAGGYT TRBD1 TRBJ1-2 TRBV4-3
ASSLGDFTGLN NA TRBJ1-2 TRBV5-1
ASSRGQGHQPQH TRBD1 TRBJ1-5 TRBV6-5
ASSPSGFNSPLH NA TRBJ1-6 TRBV18
SVEDPGVNEKLF NA TRBJ1-4 TRBV29-1
AWSRGGASYEQF TRBD2 TRBJ2-1 TRBV30
ASSDSSYFYNEQF NA TRBJ2-1 TRBV5-4
ASSLVGTGFNEQF TRBD1 TRBJ2-1 TRBV7-9
ASGLVRGLAYNEQF TRBD2 TRBJ2-1 TRBV12-5
ASSSRGSLLAKNIQY NA TRBJ2-4 TRBV28
ASSLIGTGLSGNTIY TRBD1 TRBJ1-3 TRBV5-1
ASSLVAGAGNTIY NA TRBJ1-3 TRBV5-1
ASSLDRDGYT TRBD1 TRBJ1-2 TRBV11-2
ASSQGEGFLKETQY TRBD2 TRBJ2-5 TRBV4-1
AWSKGTGGIEQY TRBD1 TRBJ2-7 TRBV30
ASTVRDRSSGNTIY NA TRBJ1-3 TRBV6-4
ASSLDSLRTQY NA TRBJ2-5 TRBV5-1
ASSVGTLPNSPLH NA TRBJ1-6 TRBV9
ASSRLQGPATNEKLF TRBD1 TRBJ1-4 TRBV5-1
ASSETGVETQY TRBD1 TRBJ2-5 TRBV11-3
ASSRSGVIGDSPLH NA TRBJ1-6 TRBV19
ASSYGTLKETQY NA TRBJ2-5 TRBV6-5
ASSSQTGDYGYT TRBD1 TRBJ1-2 TRBV5-1
SASSPPEAF NA TRBJ1-1 TRBV20-1
ASSATGLSGNTIY NA TRBJ1-3 TRBV2
ASSFGGLRTTGSSYNGQF NA TRBJ2-1 TRBV5-1
ASSLGATDTQY NA TRBJ2-3 TRBV7-2
ASSTGRRDSNSPLH NA TRBJ1-6 TRBV6-6
ASSYDPTGYQPQH NA TRBJ1-5 TRBV5-5
ASSLGFGEQY NA TRBJ2-7 TRBV7-9
ASSRGQVSSYNSPLR TRBD1 TRBJ1-6 TRBV5-6
ASSGETTYGYT NA TRBJ1-2 TRBV5-1
ASSQISGYGYT NA TRBJ1-2 TRBV4-3
ASSRLAGVGYEQY TRBD2 TRBJ2-7 TRBV6-5
ASSSDRVNTGELF TRBD1 TRBJ2-2 TRBV7-9
ASSHGTGEAF TRBD1 TRBJ1-1 TRBV11-2
ASSYLQGAPGKTQY TRBD1 TRBJ2-5 TRBV6-5
ASSLLKSLAPGRTDTQY NA TRBJ2-3 TRBV5-1
AWTPGPGQLF NA TRBJ1-4 TRBV30